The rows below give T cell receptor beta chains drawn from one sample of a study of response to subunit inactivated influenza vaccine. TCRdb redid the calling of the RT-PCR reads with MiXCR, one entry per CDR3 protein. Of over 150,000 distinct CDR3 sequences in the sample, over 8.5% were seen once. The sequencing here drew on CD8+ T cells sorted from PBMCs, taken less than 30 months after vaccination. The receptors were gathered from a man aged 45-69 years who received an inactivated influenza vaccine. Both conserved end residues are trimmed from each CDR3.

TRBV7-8 ASLPEYLITEAF
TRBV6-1 ASSFDTFNTGELF
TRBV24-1 ATSATGTGVQY
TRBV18 ASSPQTSGRNYEQY
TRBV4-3 ASSQVLGPWYEQY
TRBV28 ASSLDSGSSYNEQF
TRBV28 ASSPTGRDTDTQY
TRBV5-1 ASSLGRQLSTEAF
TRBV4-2 ASSQETGWEETQY
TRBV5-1 ASSLNLNTEAF
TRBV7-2 ASSLVRQGSSYEQY